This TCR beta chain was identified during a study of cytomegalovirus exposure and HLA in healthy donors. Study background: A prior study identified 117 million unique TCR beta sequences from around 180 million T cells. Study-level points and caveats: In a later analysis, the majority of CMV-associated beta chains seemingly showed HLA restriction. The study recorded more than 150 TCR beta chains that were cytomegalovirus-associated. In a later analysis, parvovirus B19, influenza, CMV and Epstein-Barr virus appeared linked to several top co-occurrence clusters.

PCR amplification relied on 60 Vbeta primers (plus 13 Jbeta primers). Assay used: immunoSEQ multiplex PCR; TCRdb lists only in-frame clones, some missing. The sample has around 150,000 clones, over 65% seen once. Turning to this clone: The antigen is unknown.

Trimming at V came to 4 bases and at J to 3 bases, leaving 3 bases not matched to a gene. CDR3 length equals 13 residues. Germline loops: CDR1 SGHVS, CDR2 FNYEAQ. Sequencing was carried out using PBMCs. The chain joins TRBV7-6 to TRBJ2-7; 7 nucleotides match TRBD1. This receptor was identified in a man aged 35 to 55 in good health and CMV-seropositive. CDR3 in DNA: TGTGCCAGCAGCTCCGGGACAGTCTACGAGCAGTACTTC. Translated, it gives CASSSGTVYEQYF.